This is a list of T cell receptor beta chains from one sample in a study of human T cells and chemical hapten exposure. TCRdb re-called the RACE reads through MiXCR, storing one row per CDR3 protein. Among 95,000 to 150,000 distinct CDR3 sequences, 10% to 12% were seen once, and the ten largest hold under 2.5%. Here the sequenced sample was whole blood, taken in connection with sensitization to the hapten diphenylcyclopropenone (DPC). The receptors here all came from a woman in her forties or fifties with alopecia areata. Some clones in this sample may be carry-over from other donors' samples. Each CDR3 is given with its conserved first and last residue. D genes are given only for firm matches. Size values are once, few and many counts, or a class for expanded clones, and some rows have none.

cdr3_aa: CSVVAGVETQYF
cdr3_nt: TGCAGCGTTGTCGCGGGGGTAGAGACCCAGTACTTC
d_call: TRBD2
clone_size: few
j_call: TRBJ2-5
v_call: TRBV29-1

cdr3_aa: CASSEQGNSYEQYF
cdr3_nt: TGTGCCAGCAGTGAACAGGGAAACTCCTACGAGCAGTACTTC
d_call: .
clone_size: few
j_call: TRBJ2-7
v_call: TRBV2

cdr3_aa: CASSYSDRGLNEQYF
cdr3_nt: TGCGCCAGCAGCTATTCGGACAGGGGGCTGAACGAGCAGTACTTC
d_call: TRBD1
clone_size: many
j_call: TRBJ2-7
v_call: TRBV4-1

cdr3_aa: CASSYSRGRGANVLTF
cdr3_nt: TGTGCCAGCAGTTACTCGAGGGGGCGGGGGGCCAACGTCCTGACTTTC
d_call: TRBD1
clone_size: few
j_call: TRBJ2-6
v_call: TRBV6-5

cdr3_aa: CSVEVGGNKNIQYF
cdr3_nt: TGCAGCGTTGAAGTGGGAGGGAACAAAAACATTCAGTACTTC
d_call: TRBD2
clone_size: few
j_call: TRBJ2-4
v_call: TRBV29-1

cdr3_aa: CASRPSLGAGQPQHF
cdr3_nt: TGTGCCAGCAGACCTTCGCTCGGAGCGGGTCAGCCCCAGCATTTT
d_call: .
clone_size: .
j_call: TRBJ1-5
v_call: TRBV6-2/TRBV6-3

cdr3_aa: CASTPGTSYNEQFF
cdr3_nt: TGTGCCAGCACCCCCGGGACTAGCTATAATGAGCAGTTCTTC
d_call: TRBD2
clone_size: .
j_call: TRBJ2-1
v_call: TRBV6-2/TRBV6-3

cdr3_aa: CASSYGGNTEAFF
cdr3_nt: TGTGCCAGCAGTTACGGGGGGAACACTGAAGCTTTCTTT
d_call: .
clone_size: few
j_call: TRBJ1-1
v_call: TRBV6-5

cdr3_aa: CASSLGGSQETQYF
cdr3_nt: TGTGCCAGCAGCTTAGGAGGGAGCCAAGAGACCCAGTACTTC
d_call: .
clone_size: many
j_call: TRBJ2-5
v_call: TRBV7-2

cdr3_aa: CASSFRSPPGETQYF
cdr3_nt: TGTGCCAGCAGCTTTCGGTCCCCTCCCGGAGAGACCCAGTACTTC
d_call: .
clone_size: many
j_call: TRBJ2-5
v_call: TRBV9

cdr3_aa: CASRGLAGLDNEQFF
cdr3_nt: TGTGCCAGCAGAGGACTAGCGGGCCTGGACAATGAGCAGTTCTTC
d_call: TRBD2
clone_size: .
j_call: TRBJ2-1
v_call: TRBV6-2/TRBV6-3

cdr3_aa: CASRPTGNGNTIYF
cdr3_nt: TGTGCCAGCAGACCGACAGGGAATGGAAACACCATATATTTT
d_call: TRBD1
clone_size: .
j_call: TRBJ1-3
v_call: TRBV6-5

cdr3_aa: CSGGGQQEKLFF
cdr3_nt: TGCAGCGGTGGGGGACAGCAAGAAAAACTGTTTTTT
d_call: TRBD1
clone_size: many
j_call: TRBJ1-4
v_call: TRBV29-1

cdr3_aa: CASTLTGTNYGYTF
cdr3_nt: TGTGCCAGCACTTTGACAGGGACTAACTATGGCTACACCTTC
d_call: TRBD1
clone_size: .
j_call: TRBJ1-2
v_call: TRBV7-8

cdr3_aa: CASSEGLAVSTDTQYF
cdr3_nt: TGTGCCAGCAGCGAGGGACTAGCGGTTAGCACAGATACGCAGTATTTT
d_call: TRBD2
clone_size: .
j_call: TRBJ2-3
v_call: TRBV9

cdr3_aa: CASSSRTASRTDTQYF
cdr3_nt: TGTGCCAGCAGCTCCCGGACGGCTAGCCGCACAGATACGCAGTATTTT
d_call: .
clone_size: many
j_call: TRBJ2-3
v_call: TRBV7-3

cdr3_aa: CASARPYEQYF
cdr3_nt: TGTGCCAGCGCCAGGCCCTACGAGCAGTACTTC
d_call: .
clone_size: .
j_call: TRBJ2-7
v_call: TRBV6-2/TRBV6-3

cdr3_aa: CASSRDRVHLSYNSPLHF
cdr3_nt: TGTGCCAGCAGTCGGGACAGGGTCCATCTCTCCTATAATTCACCCCTCCACTTT
d_call: TRBD1
clone_size: .
j_call: TRBJ1-6
v_call: TRBV6-1

cdr3_aa: CASSYSMRGDFYEQYF
cdr3_nt: TGTGCCAGCAGTTACTCAATGAGGGGGGACTTCTACGAGCAGTACTTC
d_call: .
clone_size: .
j_call: TRBJ2-7
v_call: TRBV6-2/TRBV6-3

cdr3_aa: CASSFSGTGTDQPQHF
cdr3_nt: TGTGCCAGCAGCTTCTCCGGGACAGGGACAGATCAGCCCCAGCATTTT
d_call: TRBD1
clone_size: few
j_call: TRBJ1-5
v_call: TRBV5-6

cdr3_aa: CSGGLAGVNEQFF
cdr3_nt: TGCAGCGGCGGACTAGCGGGAGTTAATGAGCAGTTCTTC
d_call: TRBD2
clone_size: .
j_call: TRBJ2-1
v_call: TRBV29-1

cdr3_aa: CASSPHPLSYEQYF
cdr3_nt: TGTGCCAGCAGTCCTCACCCCCTGTCCTACGAGCAGTACTTC
d_call: .
clone_size: .
j_call: TRBJ2-7
v_call: TRBV28

cdr3_aa: CASSRGGPDSNQPQHF
cdr3_nt: TGTGCCAGCTCTCGTGGGGGCCCCGATAGCAATCAGCCCCAGCATTTT
d_call: .
clone_size: few
j_call: TRBJ1-5
v_call: TRBV18

cdr3_aa: CASSLGVGYNSPLHF
cdr3_nt: TGTGCCAGCAGCTTAGGGGTTGGGTATAATTCACCCCTCCACTTT
d_call: .
clone_size: .
j_call: TRBJ1-6
v_call: TRBV7-2

cdr3_aa: CASSLRAGTALDFDGYTF
cdr3_nt: TGTGCCAGCAGTCTGAGGGCCGGGACCGCTCTAGATTTCGATGGCTACACCTTC
d_call: .
clone_size: few
j_call: TRBJ1-2
v_call: TRBV27

cdr3_aa: CASSTGLAGGQLRSSYNEQFF
cdr3_nt: TGTGCCAGCAGCACCGGACTAGCGGGAGGGCAGCTTCGGAGCTCCTACAATGAGCAGTTCTTC
d_call: TRBD2
clone_size: few
j_call: TRBJ2-1
v_call: TRBV6-5

cdr3_aa: CSVGGQGRSTYGYTF
cdr3_nt: TGCAGCGTTGGAGGACAGGGGCGCTCTACCTATGGCTACACCTTC
d_call: TRBD1
clone_size: .
j_call: TRBJ1-2
v_call: TRBV29-1

cdr3_aa: CASSDAGRPQHF
cdr3_nt: TGTGCCAGCAGTGATGCCGGCAGGCCCCAGCATTTT
d_call: .
clone_size: .
j_call: TRBJ1-5
v_call: TRBV6-1

cdr3_aa: CASSLGTSREETQYF
cdr3_nt: TGCGCCAGCAGCTTAGGGACTAGCAGGGAAGAGACCCAGTACTTC
d_call: TRBD2
clone_size: .
j_call: TRBJ2-5
v_call: TRBV5-1

cdr3_aa: CASSSRDLYEQYF
cdr3_nt: TGTGCCAGCAGCTCCCGGGACCTTTACGAGCAGTACTTC
d_call: .
clone_size: few
j_call: TRBJ2-7
v_call: TRBV7-9

cdr3_aa: CASSSQGGGYDYTF
cdr3_nt: TGTGCCAGCAGCTCCCAGGGAGGGGGCTACGACTACACCTTC
d_call: TRBD1
clone_size: .
j_call: TRBJ1-2
v_call: TRBV7-3

cdr3_aa: CASSPRTGTGELFF
cdr3_nt: TGTGCCAGCAGCCCACGGACAGGGACTGGGGAGCTGTTTTTT
d_call: TRBD1
clone_size: many
j_call: TRBJ2-2
v_call: TRBV14

cdr3_aa: CASSFTASSYEQYF
cdr3_nt: TGTGCCAGCAGTTTCACAGCGAGCTCCTACGAGCAGTACTTC
d_call: .
clone_size: .
j_call: TRBJ2-7
v_call: TRBV12-3/TRBV12-4

cdr3_aa: CASSGAGETQYF
cdr3_nt: TGTGCCAGCAGTGGGGCGGGCGAGACCCAGTACTTC
d_call: .
clone_size: many
j_call: TRBJ2-5
v_call: TRBV2

cdr3_aa: CASSQDLTGTEAFF
cdr3_nt: TGTGCCAGCAGCCAAGATCTCACGGGGACTGAAGCTTTCTTT
d_call: .
clone_size: few
j_call: TRBJ1-1
v_call: TRBV14

cdr3_aa: CSIRTGANYGYTF
cdr3_nt: TGCAGTATAAGGACAGGGGCTAACTATGGCTACACCTTC
d_call: TRBD1
clone_size: .
j_call: TRBJ1-2
v_call: TRBV20-1

cdr3_aa: CASSLRTEAFF
cdr3_nt: TGTGCCAGCTCCCTTCGGACTGAAGCTTTCTTT
d_call: .
clone_size: many
j_call: TRBJ1-1
v_call: TRBV7-9

cdr3_aa: CASRTLLAKNIQYF
cdr3_nt: TGTGCCAGCAGAACTCTTCTAGCCAAAAACATTCAGTACTTC
d_call: .
clone_size: .
j_call: TRBJ2-4
v_call: TRBV28

cdr3_aa: CASSLAGSNEQYF
cdr3_nt: TGTGCCAGCAGCTTAGCAGGGAGCAACGAGCAGTACTTC
d_call: .
clone_size: few
j_call: TRBJ2-7
v_call: TRBV7-2

cdr3_aa: CASSPRQGFPITEAFF
cdr3_nt: TGTGCCAGCAGCCCGCGACAGGGGTTCCCGATAACTGAAGCTTTCTTT
d_call: TRBD1
clone_size: few
j_call: TRBJ1-1
v_call: TRBV12-3/TRBV12-4

cdr3_aa: CASSQVTGGAGYGYTF
cdr3_nt: TGCGCCAGCAGCCAAGTGACAGGGGGCGCCGGCTATGGCTACACCTTC
d_call: TRBD1
clone_size: few
j_call: TRBJ1-2
v_call: TRBV4-1

cdr3_aa: CASSDAGGGNQPQHF
cdr3_nt: TGTGCCAGCAGTGATGCAGGAGGAGGCAATCAGCCCCAGCATTTT
d_call: .
clone_size: few
j_call: TRBJ1-5
v_call: TRBV2

cdr3_aa: CASSEEGANQPQHF
cdr3_nt: TGTGCCAGCAGTGAGGAGGGAGCCAATCAGCCCCAGCATTTT
d_call: .
clone_size: .
j_call: TRBJ1-5
v_call: TRBV2

cdr3_aa: CASSPGGAGGIDTQYF
cdr3_nt: TGCGCCAGCAGCCCAGGTGGAGCGGGAGGAATAGATACGCAGTATTTT
d_call: TRBD2
clone_size: .
j_call: TRBJ2-3
v_call: TRBV4-1

cdr3_aa: CASSYGGIYGYTF
cdr3_nt: TGTGCCAGCAGTTACGGGGGGATCTATGGCTACACCTTC
d_call: .
clone_size: few
j_call: TRBJ1-2
v_call: TRBV6-2/TRBV6-3

cdr3_aa: CASSSMTGTEAFF
cdr3_nt: TGTGCCAGCAGCTCCATGACCGGGACTGAAGCTTTCTTT
d_call: .
clone_size: few
j_call: TRBJ1-1
v_call: TRBV7-3

cdr3_aa: CAITSTPTDTQYF
cdr3_nt: TGTGCCATCACCAGCACTCCCACAGATACGCAGTATTTT
d_call: .
clone_size: many
j_call: TRBJ2-3
v_call: TRBV10-3

cdr3_aa: CASFPTSGRGDTQYF
cdr3_nt: TGTGCCAGCTTTCCGACTAGCGGGAGAGGAGATACGCAGTATTTT
d_call: TRBD2
clone_size: .
j_call: TRBJ2-3
v_call: TRBV28

cdr3_aa: CASSGTGLNEQFF
cdr3_nt: TGTGCCAGCAGCGGGACAGGGCTGAATGAGCAGTTCTTC
d_call: TRBD1
clone_size: few
j_call: TRBJ2-1
v_call: TRBV7-8

cdr3_aa: CASSRPGTDTQYF
cdr3_nt: TGTGCCAGCAGCCGTCCCGGCACAGATACGCAGTATTTT
d_call: .
clone_size: few
j_call: TRBJ2-3
v_call: TRBV6-5

cdr3_aa: CASSSGTVSYNEQFF
cdr3_nt: TGTGCCAGCAGCTCTGGGACGGTCTCCTACAATGAGCAGTTCTTC
d_call: .
clone_size: few
j_call: TRBJ2-1
v_call: TRBV5-8

cdr3_aa: CASINSGAVYNEQFF
cdr3_nt: TGTGCCAGCATTAATAGCGGGGCGGTATACAATGAGCAGTTCTTC
d_call: TRBD2
clone_size: .
j_call: TRBJ2-1
v_call: TRBV6-2/TRBV6-3

cdr3_aa: CASSFKGSSTDTQYF
cdr3_nt: TGCGCCAGCAGCTTTAAAGGTTCTAGCACAGATACGCAGTATTTT
d_call: .
clone_size: few
j_call: TRBJ2-3
v_call: TRBV5-1

cdr3_aa: CASSIAGARNIQYF
cdr3_nt: TGTGCCAGTAGTATCGCGGGGGCCAGAAACATTCAGTACTTC
d_call: .
clone_size: many
j_call: TRBJ2-4
v_call: TRBV19

cdr3_aa: CASTHRDHNEQFF
cdr3_nt: TGTGCCAGCACCCACAGGGACCACAATGAGCAGTTCTTC
d_call: .
clone_size: .
j_call: TRBJ2-1
v_call: TRBV27

cdr3_aa: CSVGESLHEQYF
cdr3_nt: TGCAGCGTTGGTGAATCCCTCCACGAGCAGTACTTC
d_call: .
clone_size: many
j_call: TRBJ2-7
v_call: TRBV29-1

cdr3_aa: CAWSRGNAGETQYF
cdr3_nt: TGTGCCTGGAGTCGGGGGAATGCCGGTGAGACCCAGTACTTC
d_call: .
clone_size: few
j_call: TRBJ2-5
v_call: TRBV30

cdr3_aa: CAWSRLWGEETQHF
cdr3_nt: TGTGCCTGGAGCCGCCTTTGGGGAGAAGAGACCCAGCACTTC
d_call: .
clone_size: few
j_call: TRBJ2-5
v_call: TRBV30

cdr3_aa: CASRGQSPGGELFF
cdr3_nt: TGTGCCAGCAGAGGACAGTCTCCAGGCGGGGAGCTGTTTTTT
d_call: .
clone_size: .
j_call: TRBJ2-2
v_call: TRBV2